The present T cell receptor (beta chain) was sequenced within a study of glioma-infiltrating T cells. TCR alpha and beta CDR3 regions were amplified from RNA using iRepertoire nested multiplex PCR. One-step reverse transcription and amplification started from around 100-400 ng of tissue mRNA or PBMC total RNA. TCRdb used MiXCR to reprocess the multiplex PCR reads, holding one entry per CDR3 protein. There are under 200,000 distinct CDR3 sequences in the sample; roughly a third occur only once, and 20% to 25% lies in the top ten. This clonotype was observed many times. Its antigen is unidentified. General study findings and limits: CDR3 overlap between tissue and blood was very small.

Trimming took 5 bases from V and 1 from J, leaving 3 bases between them. This CDR3 has 11 amino acids. Germline V gene data show CDR1 as SGHNT and CDR2 as YYREEE (reference sequence). The chain uses TRBV5-4 and TRBJ1-1; D not resolved. Sequencing was performed on glioma tissue, nonneoplastic brain tissue, or PBMCs (not recorded which). The TCR originated in a human donor with low-grade glioma or glioblastoma, undergoing nonglioma brain surgery, or in good health (not recorded which). CDR3 DNA sequence: TGTGCCAGCAGAGAGAACACTGAAGCTTTCTTT. It encodes CASRENTEAFF. The entire variable domain, with the rest obtained from reference TRBV5-4 and TRBJ1-1, is as follows: ETGVTQSPTHLIKTRGQQVTLRCSSQSGHNTVSWYQQALGQGPQFIFQYYREEENGRGNFPPRFSGLQFPNYSSELNVNALELDDSALYLCASRENTEAFFGQGTRLTVV.